Below are 30 T cell receptor beta chains sequenced from a single sample in a study of control samples from healthy donors and cancer patients. Data came from immunoSEQ multiplex PCR; TCRdb stores just in-frame clones and leaves some out. Of roughly 120,000 clones listed, 70% to 90% are singletons. The sample consisted of blood. These receptors were collected from a woman in her 70s in good health.

The chain combines TRBV2 with TRBJ2-7, with 9 bases lining up with TRBD1. Germline CDR1 and CDR2: SNHLY and FYNNEI. There are 14 residues in the CDR3. The trim removed 7 bases at V and 6 bases at J, leaving 10 bases unmatched. DNA of the CDR3: TGTGCCAGCAAACAGGACAGGGGTCTCGGCGAGCAGTACTTC. Translating gives CASKQDRGLGEQYF.

The V and J genes are TRBV5-6 and TRBJ2-3; no clear D gene. The CDR3 has 15 amino acids. V gave up 0 bases and J gave up 2 bases, with 10 bases separating them. Germline V gene data show CDR1 as SGHDT and CDR2 as YYEEEE. The CDR3: CASSLGPTSTDTQYF. The CDR3 coding sequence is TGTGCCAGCAGCTTGGGCCCCACATCCACAGATACGCAGTATTTT.

V and J are TRBV5-1 and TRBJ2-7; the D gene is possibly TRBD1 (6 bases). Trimming took off 0 bases at V and 2 bases at J, with 12 bases between the two ends. The CDR3 spans 15 residues. The V gene's germline CDR1 is SGHRS and CDR2 YFSETQ. The CDR3 reads CASSLAHRAAYEQYF. The CDR3 bases are TGCGCCAGCAGCTTGGCCCACAGGGCCGCCTACGAGCAGTACTTC.

The chain is built from TRBV29-1 and TRBJ1-1, with unresolved D. The CDR3 runs 11 residues. Germline V lookup: CDR1 SQVTM, CDR2 ANQGSEA. V was cut by 4 bases and J by 5 bases, with 8 bases left in between. CDR3 loop: CSVVMGTEAFF. DNA of the CDR3: TGCAGCGTTGTTATGGGTACTGAAGCTTTCTTT.

The V gene is TRBV9, the J gene TRBJ2-1; TRBD2 aligns across 9 bases. Germline CDR1 SGDLS, CDR2 YYNGEE. V was pared by 3 bases and J by 12 bases, with 16 bases of the junction left unmatched. The CDR3 spans 16 residues. The CDR3: CASSATGTSPNGAQFF. The CDR3 nucleotides are TGTGCCAGCAGCGCAACCGGGACTAGCCCAAACGGGGCGCAGTTCTTC.

CDR3 DNA sequence: TGTGCCAGCAGCCAAGAAGTAGGGCGCACTGAAGCTTTCTTT. This codes for CASSQEVGRTEAFF. The chain uses TRBV4-2 and TRBJ1-1, with unresolved D. There are 14 residues in the CDR3. Germline V gene sequence: CDR1 LGHNA, CDR2 YNFKEQ. Deletions cut 0 bases from V and 4 bases from J, with 9 bases between.

Worth noting for this clone: Other DNA sequences in the same sample also yield this CDR3. The chain is built from TRBV9 and TRBJ2-1, with 7 bases lining up with TRBD2. CDR3 length equals 15 residues. The germline CDR1 and CDR2 sequences are SGDLS and YYNGEE. V was clipped by 0 bases and J by 3 bases; unmatched bases: 3. The CDR3 loop is CASSVERGGYNEQFF. CDR3 DNA: TGTGCCAGCAGCGTAGAACGCGGGGGCTACAATGAGCAGTTCTTC.

The V gene is TRBV19, the J gene TRBJ2-3; the D gene is possibly TRBD2 (6 bases). The CDR3 extends over 13 amino acids. Trimming removed 4 bases at V and 6 bases at J, with 11 bases between. In germline, CDR1 is LNHDA, CDR2 SQIVND (reference sequence). CDR3: CASSKLAPDTQYF. DNA of the CDR3: TGTGCCAGTAGTAAACTAGCTCCGGATACGCAGTATTTT.

CDR3 nucleotide sequence: TGTGCCAGTAGGTCGGGGGCTGGGGCCAACGTCCTGACTTTC. The encoded protein is CASRSGAGANVLTF. V gene TRBV7-2 combines with J gene TRBJ2-6, with D possibly matching TRBD2 (6 bases). This CDR3 region has 14 residues. The germline V gene encodes CDR1 SGHTA and CDR2 FQGNSA. Between the trimmed V and J ends, which lost 9 bases and 2 bases, there was a span of 11 bases.

This rearrangement joins TRBV10-1 to TRBJ2-7, with 7 nucleotides matching TRBD1. The germline V gene encodes CDR1 WNHNN and CDR2 SYGVQD (reference sequence). The junction had 8 bases not matched to a gene; V was cut back by 6 bases and J by 6 bases. The CDR3 runs 13 residues. The CDR3: CASSPTGAAEQYF. The CDR3 coding sequence is TGCGCCAGCAGCCCAACAGGGGCCGCCGAGCAGTACTTC.

V usage is TRBV6-6 and J usage is TRBJ2-7, with D unclear. The V gene lost 0 bases and the J gene lost 3 bases, with 12 bases spanning the gap. The CDR3 extends over 15 amino acids. CDR1 is MNHNY and CDR2 is SVGAGI in the germline V gene (reference sequence). The CDR3 coding sequence is TGTGCCAGCAGTTACTCGTACGACGGCAACTACGAGCAGTACTTC. It codes for CASSYSYDGNYEQYF.

The V call is TRBV5-1, the J call TRBJ2-5, with D tentatively TRBD1 (5 bases). Deletions cut 5 bases from V and 1 base from J, with 9 bases between. Germline CDR1 reads SGHRS; CDR2 reads YFSETQ. This CDR3 region has 13 residues. CDR3 nucleotide sequence: TGCGCCAGCAGGTTAGACAGCCAAGAGACCCAGTACTTC. This translates into CASRLDSQETQYF.

The chain combines TRBV7-9 with TRBJ1-4; 11 bases are a match to TRBD1. The germline V gene has CDR1 SEHNR and CDR2 FQNEAQ (reference sequence). With 4 bases clipped from V and 7 bases from J, the junction kept 2 bases outside the gene matches. The CDR3 extends over 14 amino acids. CDR3 coding DNA: TGTGCCAGCAGCTCCGGACAGGGGGCTGAAAAACTGTTTTTT. Translating it yields CASSSGQGAEKLFF. The full variable domain, its missing parts supplied by reference TRBV7-9 and TRBJ1-4, is DTGVSQNPRHKITKRGQNVTFRCDPISEHNRLYWYRQTLGQGPEFLTYFQNEAQLEKSRLLSDRFSAERPKGSFSTLEIQRTEQGDSAMYLCASSSGQGAEKLFFGSGTQLSVL.

The chain joins TRBV20-1 to TRBJ1-1; TRBD1 might be the D (5 bases). V lost 5 bases and J lost 11, with 15 bases in between. The CDR3 spans 11 residues. CDR1 is DFQATT and CDR2 is SNEGSKA in the germline V gene (reference sequence). CDR3 amino acids: CSAGTGGVAFF. The CDR3 coding sequence is TGCAGTGCTGGGACTGGGGGGGTGGCTTTCTTT.

The chain recombines TRBV3-1 (or the pseudogene TRBV3-2) with TRBJ2-7; a possible D gene is TRBD1 (6 bases). The CDR3 length is 15 residues. Trimming took 3 bases from V and 4 from J, leaving 16 bases between them. Germline CDR1 and CDR2: LGHDT and YNNKEL (reference sequence). The DNA for the CDR3 is TGTGCCAGCAGCCAGTTTGCAGGGGCGAAGTACGAGCAGTACTTC. It translates to CASSQFAGAKYEQYF.

The rearrangement uses TRBV18 and TRBJ1-4, with 8 bases matching TRBD1. Germline V CDR1 and CDR2: KGHSH, LQKENI. The CDR3 consists of 14 residues. J lost 6 bases, V lost 3 bases, and 3 bases had no gene match. The CDR3 coding sequence is TGTGCCAGCTCACCCACAGGGGGGGATGAAAAACTGTTTTTT. Its protein is CASSPTGGDEKLFF.

This clone is a singleton in its sample. J is TRBJ1-6 and V is TRBV5-1; D is possibly TRBD1 (5 bases). CDR1 is SGHRS and CDR2 is YFSETQ in the germline V gene. V dropped 4 bases and J dropped 5 bases, with 10 bases sitting between them. This CDR3 is 14 amino acids long. The CDR3 region is CASSPGLDNSPLHF. The CDR3 coding sequence is TGCGCCAGCAGCCCGGGACTGGATAATTCACCCCTCCACTTT.

The chain joins TRBV5-4 to TRBJ2-1; D gene unclear. Germline V gene lookup returns CDR1 SGHNT and CDR2 YYREEE (reference sequence). Trimming stripped 3 bases from V and 9 bases from J, with 7 bases between. This CDR3 has 11 amino acids. The CDR3 here is CASSSAAEQFF. CDR3 sequence (DNA): TGTGCCAGCAGCTCAGCAGCTGAGCAGTTCTTC.

This chain connects TRBV11-2 to TRBJ1-1; perhaps TRBD1 as D (6 bases). Deletions cut 5 bases from V and 3 bases from J, with 10 bases between. Per germline, CDR1 SGHAT and CDR2 FQNNGV. The CDR3 extends over 13 amino acids. The CDR3 spells CASSTTGHTEAFF. The CDR3 region has the DNA TGTGCCAGCAGCACCACAGGGCACACTGAAGCTTTCTTT.

The rearrangement links TRBV5-1 to TRBJ2-1; no clear D. The germline V gene encodes CDR1 SGHRS and CDR2 YFSETQ. Trimming took off 0 bases at V and 0 bases at J, with 10 bases between the two ends. The CDR3 is 16 residues long. Here the CDR3 reads CASSLVAAASYNEQFF. The CDR3 DNA is TGCGCCAGCAGCTTGGTAGCAGCCGCCTCCTACAATGAGCAGTTCTTC.

This chain uses TRBV5-1 with TRBJ1-1; D is unresolved. V lost 0 bases to trimming and J lost 4 bases, with 16 bases between them. In germline, CDR1 is SGHRS, CDR2 YFSETQ. The CDR3 length is 16 residues. The CDR3 sequence is CASSLAAATPITEAFF. The CDR3 DNA is TGCGCCAGCAGCTTGGCGGCCGCGACGCCTATCACTGAAGCTTTCTTT.

V gene TRBV9 combines with J gene TRBJ2-3; 9 nucleotides align to TRBD1. The V segment lost 3 bases and the J segment 4 bases; nucleotides outside the gene matches: 12. The germline CDR1 and CDR2 sequences are SGDLS and YYNGEE. The CDR3 runs 17 residues. The CDR3 is CASSDRPPGQGSDTQYF. The DNA of the CDR3 is TGTGCCAGCAGCGATAGGCCGCCGGGACAGGGTTCAGATACGCAGTATTTT.

V is TRBV4-1 and J is TRBJ1-2; no reliable D call. Germline lookup yields CDR1 MGHRA and CDR2 YSYEKL. This CDR3 is 16 amino acids long. Trimming removed 2 bases from V and 1 base from J, with 14 bases in between. The CDR3 DNA sequence: TGCGCCAGCAGCCAACACGCCCAGAGCATTAACTATGGCTACACCTTC. Translating gives CASSQHAQSINYGYTF.

The chain joins TRBV19 to TRBJ1-1, with D uncertain. Germline CDR1 and CDR2: LNHDA and SQIVND (reference sequence). The CDR3 runs 13 residues. The V end lost 6 bases, the J end lost 1 base, and 9 bases lay between the germline ends. CDR3: CASSEVRNTEAFF. CDR3 coding DNA: TGTGCCAGTAGCGAAGTAAGGAACACTGAAGCTTTCTTT.

A single count supports this clone. The chain uses TRBV10-3 and TRBJ1-2; tentative D call: TRBD1 (5 bases). This CDR3 is built from 17 residues. The germline gives CDR1 ENHRY, CDR2 SYGVKD. Trimming removed 0 bases from V and 3 bases from J, with 17 bases in between. CDR3 DNA: TGTGCCATCAGTGAGTCCCATGTAGGGGTAACCTACTATGGCTACACCTTC. It specifies CAISESHVGVTYYGYTF.

This clone was observed a single time. This chain uses TRBV21-1 with TRBJ1-3. TRBV21-1 is a known pseudogene. The CDR3 contains 12 residues. Written as DNA, the CDR3 is TGTGCCAGCAGCAAGGGGGGAAACACCATATATTTT. Translating gives CASSKGGNTIYF.

CDR3 bases: TGTGCCAGCAGTTTAATGGGCAACTACAATGAGCAGTTCTTC. Its translation is CASSLMGNYNEQFF. The chain carries TRBV27 and TRBJ2-1; D uncertain. This CDR3 has 14 residues. Germline CDR1 is MNHEY and CDR2 is SMNVEV (reference sequence). The V and J ends lost 2 bases and 3 bases respectively, with 8 bases between them.

V is TRBV5-6 and J is TRBJ2-7, with unresolved D. CDR1 SGHDT and CDR2 YYEEEE come from the germline V gene. Trimming left V 3 bases short and J 0 bases short, with 7 bases between. CDR3 size: 13 residues. Here the CDR3 DNA reads TGTGCCAGCAGCTACCCGAGCTCCTACGAGCAGTACTTC. Translating gives CASSYPSSYEQYF.

This clone occurred a few times. The chain carries TRBV3-1 (or the pseudogene TRBV3-2) and TRBJ1-5, with D uncertain. Between the trimmed V and J ends, which lost 1 base and 5 bases, there was a span of 6 bases. CDR1 LGHDT and CDR2 YNNKEL come from the germline V gene (reference sequence). The CDR3 extends over 13 amino acids. CDR3 sequence reads: CASSQGGYQPQHF. The CDR3, as DNA: TGTGCCAGCAGCCAAGGGGGATATCAGCCCCAGCATTTT.

CDR3 nucleotides: TGTGCCAGTACCACGAACCAGGGGGCGGGAGGCTACACCTTC. Translated: CASTTNQGAGGYTF. The J gene is TRBJ1-2, the V gene TRBV19; TRBD1 agrees at 8 bases. The V gene end was trimmed by 7 bases and the J gene end by 8 bases; junction bases not matched to a gene: 12. The CDR3 totals 14 residues. CDR1 and CDR2 from the germline V gene are LNHDA and SQIVND (reference sequence).